This entry concerns a single T cell receptor beta chain. No antigen is known for it. This entry is derived from a study of T cell repertoires in ileal Crohn's disease. The study, taken as a whole, reports: Active smokers at surgery had more clonal expansions than non-smokers. High-frequency clones were more common in sorted CD8 than CD4 cells.

The assay was immunoSEQ multiplex PCR, and TCRdb's table has in-frame clones only and misses some. The table includes some 6,600 clones, nearly 85% detected once. Germline assignment: CDR1 LNHDA and CDR2 SQIVND (reference sequence). The CDR3 is made up of 15 amino acids. Trimming removed 0 bases from V and 6 bases from J; junction bases left unmatched: 5. The specimen was ileal tissue. The V gene is TRBV19, the J gene TRBJ1-5, with TRBD1 matching over 7 bases. This receptor was obtained from an adult with Crohn's disease. The CDR3 DNA is TGTGCCAGTAGTATAGAGACAGGGCTCGGTCAGCCCCAGCATTTT. Translated: CASSIETGLGQPQHF.